Shown below are 21 T cell receptor beta chains from a single sample sequenced in a study of T-cell memory formation after mild COVID-19. TCRdb passed the 5' RACE reads through MiXCR, listing each CDR3 protein once. The data contain 350,000 to 450,000 distinct CDR3 sequences, roughly an eighth of them seen just once; the ten biggest clones take up roughly 22%. Sequencing input: PBMCs or a T cell subset sorted from them (not recorded which). The receptors come from a man in his late teens or twenties who had mild COVID-19 (a few samples of this study predate the infection). Cell type and time point are not known.

This chain links TRBV9 with TRBJ2-7, with D possibly TRBD2 on 6 matching bases. CDR1 and CDR2 from the germline V gene are SGDLS and YYNGEE. V shed 4 bases and J shed 2 bases, with 13 bases lying between them. The CDR3 is made up of 14 amino acids. The CDR3 nucleotides are TGTGCCAGCAGCCCAAGTCGGGGGACCTACGAGCAGTACTTC. Translated: CASSPSRGTYEQYF.

This clonotype was seen a few times. This chain connects TRBV5-1 to TRBJ1-2; no firm D call. CDR3 length equals 13 residues. The germline gives CDR1 SGHRS, CDR2 YFSETQ. V lost 3 bases and J lost 4, with 10 bases in between. CDR3 in DNA: TGCGCCAGCAGCTCTTCGGACGGCTATGGCTACACCTTC. Translated: CASSSSDGYGYTF.

This clonotype turned up a few times. V gene TRBV28 combines with J gene TRBJ2-4, with D possibly matching TRBD1 (5 bases). The germline V gene has CDR1 MDHEN and CDR2 SYDVKM. The CDR3 has 16 residues. Trimming left V 6 bases short and J 0 bases short, with 15 bases between. The CDR3 bases are TGTGCCAGCAGAGGGGCGGATTTCCTAGCCAAAAACATTCAGTACTTC. It encodes CASRGADFLAKNIQYF.

This chain connects TRBV18 to TRBJ2-3, with TRBD2 matching over 7 bases. The germline gives CDR1 KGHSH, CDR2 LQKENI. The junction had 7 bases not matched to a gene; V was cut back by 1 base and J by 9 bases. The CDR3 extends over 14 amino acids. The CDR3: CASSPQSTSDTQYF. The CDR3, as DNA: TGTGCCAGCTCACCACAAAGCACTAGCGACACGCAGTATTTT.

There are many counts of this clonotype. The J gene is TRBJ2-1, the V gene TRBV7-9; D is undetermined. Trimming took 5 bases from V and 10 from J, leaving 12 bases between them. The CDR3 has 12 residues. Germline CDR1 reads SEHNR; CDR2 reads FQNEAQ (reference sequence). CDR3 coding DNA: TGTGCCAGCAGCCCCCGCCTCAGAGAGCAGTTCTTC. Translated: CASSPRLREQFF.

The chain uses TRBV3-1 and TRBJ2-2; D unresolved. CDR1 is LGHDT and CDR2 is YNNKEL in the germline V gene (reference sequence). V was shortened by 3 bases and J by 6 bases, with 5 bases between the two germline ends. The CDR3 runs to 12 residues. CDR3 sequence reads: CASSHRSGELFF. Written as DNA, the CDR3 is TGTGCCAGCAGCCACCGGTCCGGGGAGCTGTTTTTT.

V usage is TRBV7-3 and J usage is TRBJ2-3; 8 bases are shared with TRBD2. This CDR3 has 15 residues. Per the germline V gene, CDR1 is SGHTA and CDR2 is FQGTGA. Trimming took 3 bases from V and 7 from J; bases not matched to a gene: 9. The CDR3 spells CASSLGIAGGNTQYF. CDR3 DNA: TGTGCCAGCAGCTTGGGTATCGCGGGGGGCAATACGCAGTATTTT.

This clonotype was found a few times. The gene calls are TRBV15 and TRBJ2-7; the D is unclear. Germline assignment: CDR1 LNHNV and CDR2 YYDKDF (reference sequence). The CDR3 has 15 amino acids. Trimming removed 1 base from V and 4 bases from J, with 14 bases in between. The CDR3 is CATSRGYTMGYEQYV. The DNA of the CDR3 is TGTGCCACCAGCAGAGGTTACACCATGGGGTACGAGCAGTACGTC.

This clonotype showed up many times. V usage is TRBV11-2 and J usage is TRBJ2-5; TRBD2 matches at 10 bases. The CDR3 runs to 16 residues. The V and J ends lost 1 base and 3 bases, in that order; junction bases with no gene match: 5. CDR1 and CDR2 (germline): SGHAT, FQNNGV. The CDR3 reads CASSLAASGGEETQYF. The CDR3 bases are TGTGCCAGCAGCTTAGCGGCTAGCGGGGGAGAAGAGACCCAGTACTTC.

The genes are TRBV29-1 and TRBJ2-1, with D tentatively TRBD2 (5 bases). The germline V and J ends were trimmed by 5 bases and 5 bases, with 10 bases remaining between them. CDR1 is SQVTM, CDR2 ANQGSEA, per germline. The CDR3 totals 12 residues. This chain's CDR3 is CSVFRDDNEQFF. In DNA form, the CDR3 reads TGCAGCGTTTTCCGGGATGACAATGAGCAGTTCTTC.

The chain recombines TRBV4-1 with TRBJ1-2; possibly TRBD1 for D (5 bases). V was shortened by 3 bases and J by 4 bases, with 18 bases between the two germline ends. The CDR3 loop spans 16 amino acids. Germline V gene sequence: CDR1 MGHRA, CDR2 YSYEKL. The CDR3 loop is CASSQEGGGSGYGYTF. In DNA, the CDR3 is TGCGCCAGCAGCCAGGAGGGCGGGGGGAGCGGCTATGGCTACACCTTC.

This clonotype has a handful of counts. This rearrangement joins TRBV7-9 to TRBJ2-3, with 7 bases identical to TRBD1. This CDR3 is 13 amino acids long. V trimming: 5 bases; J trimming: 4 bases; junction bases outside the gene matches: 3. Germline values: CDR1 SEHNR, CDR2 FQNEAQ (reference sequence). The CDR3 here is CASSPRGPDTQYF. The CDR3 DNA reads as TGTGCCAGCAGCCCTAGGGGGCCAGATACGCAGTATTTT.

This chain uses TRBV6-5 with TRBJ2-7; possible D gene TRBD2, 6 bases. The CDR3 contains 16 residues. The V and J ends lost 7 bases and 2 bases respectively, with 21 bases between them. Per the germline V gene, CDR1 is MNHEY and CDR2 is SVGAGI. CDR3: CASTRNGGRSPYEQYF. The CDR3 DNA sequence: TGTGCCAGCACCAGAAACGGGGGACGTTCCCCCTACGAGCAGTACTTC.

The V call is TRBV11-3, the J call TRBJ2-2, with 7 nucleotides matching TRBD1. V was pared by 2 bases and J by 1 base, with 7 bases of the junction left unmatched. The CDR3 runs to 17 residues. The germline CDR1 and CDR2 sequences are SGHNT and YENEEA. The CDR3 region has the DNA TGTGCCAGCAGCTTAAGCCAAAGGGACAGGAACACCGGGGAGCTGTTTTTT. This gives the protein CASSLSQRDRNTGELFF.

J is TRBJ2-1 and V is TRBV7-9; 8 bases fit TRBD2. CDR3 length equals 13 residues. The germline V gene encodes CDR1 SEHNR and CDR2 FQNEAQ (reference sequence). V dropped 4 bases and J dropped 7; count of bases not matched to a gene: 3. Written as DNA, the CDR3 is TGTGCCAGCAGCTCGACTAGCGTGAATGAGCAGTTCTTC. Encoded protein: CASSSTSVNEQFF.

The CDR3, as DNA: TGTGCCAGCAGGAAGAAGGCTAGCGGGTATCAAGAGACCCAGTACTTC. It encodes CASRKKASGYQETQYF. The rearrangement joins TRBV2 to TRBJ2-5; TRBD2 aligns across 8 bases. The V gene end was trimmed by 6 bases and the J gene end by 2 bases; junction bases not matched to a gene: 11. The V gene's germline CDR1 is SNHLY and CDR2 FYNNEI. CDR3 size: 16 residues.

This clonotype occurred a few times. CDR3 nucleotides: TGCAGTGCTAGTAAGTCAGGCAGGGGTGCAGATACGCAGTATTTT. Its translation: CSASKSGRGADTQYF. The rearrangement joins TRBV20-1 to TRBJ2-3, with a possible D match to TRBD1 (6 bases). Trimming shortened V by 3 bases and J by 4 bases, and 17 bases separated the two germline ends. The germline CDR1 and CDR2 sequences are DFQATT and SNEGSKA (reference sequence). This CDR3 contains 15 residues.

The sample holds a few counts of this clonotype. This sequence joins TRBV25-1 and TRBJ1-5; D uncertain. Germline V gives CDR1 MGHDK, CDR2 SYGVNS. The germline V and J ends were trimmed by 8 bases and 4 bases, with 9 bases remaining between them. CDR3 length: 12 residues. The CDR3 spells CASSQFNQPQHF. The CDR3 coding sequence is TGTGCCAGCTCACAGTTTAATCAGCCCCAGCATTTT.

This clonotype was seen a handful of times. A junction end diverges from the germline sequence, so it may reflect a read error. The gene calls are TRBV7-9 and TRBJ1-1; weak D call: TRBD1 (5 bases). CDR3 length: 14 residues. Germline V gives CDR1 SEHNR, CDR2 FQNEAQ (reference sequence). CDR3 loop: CASRFGGGDTEAFF. CDR3 coding DNA: TGTGCCAGCCGCTTCGGGGGGGGTGACACTGAAGCTTTCTTT.

The table lists this clonotype with many counts. The chain joins TRBV7-7 to TRBJ2-5; TRBD1 aligns across 7 bases. The germline V gene has CDR1 SSHAT and CDR2 FNYEAQ (reference sequence). The junction had 8 bases not matched to a gene; V was cut back by 5 bases and J by 5 bases. The CDR3 covers 14 residues. The CDR3: CASSTQEGAETQYF. The DNA for the CDR3 is TGTGCCAGCAGCACACAAGAGGGGGCCGAGACCCAGTACTTC.

This clonotype was seen a few times. The chain couples TRBV7-9 to TRBJ2-3; unclear D gene. Germline V lookup: CDR1 SEHNR, CDR2 FQNEAQ (reference sequence). V was trimmed by 4 bases and J by 6 bases, leaving 8 bases between them. There are 12 residues in the CDR3. The CDR3 DNA reads as TGTGCCAGCAGCTATGTAGGGGATACGCAGTATTTT. It is translated as CASSYVGDTQYF. The full variable domain, with the rest looked up from reference TRBV7-9 and TRBJ2-3, is DTGVSQNPRHKITKRGQNVTFRCDPISEHNRLYWYRQTLGQGPEFLTYFQNEAQLEKSRLLSDRFSAERPKGSFSTLEIQRTEQGDSAMYLCASSYVGDTQYFGPGTRLTVL.